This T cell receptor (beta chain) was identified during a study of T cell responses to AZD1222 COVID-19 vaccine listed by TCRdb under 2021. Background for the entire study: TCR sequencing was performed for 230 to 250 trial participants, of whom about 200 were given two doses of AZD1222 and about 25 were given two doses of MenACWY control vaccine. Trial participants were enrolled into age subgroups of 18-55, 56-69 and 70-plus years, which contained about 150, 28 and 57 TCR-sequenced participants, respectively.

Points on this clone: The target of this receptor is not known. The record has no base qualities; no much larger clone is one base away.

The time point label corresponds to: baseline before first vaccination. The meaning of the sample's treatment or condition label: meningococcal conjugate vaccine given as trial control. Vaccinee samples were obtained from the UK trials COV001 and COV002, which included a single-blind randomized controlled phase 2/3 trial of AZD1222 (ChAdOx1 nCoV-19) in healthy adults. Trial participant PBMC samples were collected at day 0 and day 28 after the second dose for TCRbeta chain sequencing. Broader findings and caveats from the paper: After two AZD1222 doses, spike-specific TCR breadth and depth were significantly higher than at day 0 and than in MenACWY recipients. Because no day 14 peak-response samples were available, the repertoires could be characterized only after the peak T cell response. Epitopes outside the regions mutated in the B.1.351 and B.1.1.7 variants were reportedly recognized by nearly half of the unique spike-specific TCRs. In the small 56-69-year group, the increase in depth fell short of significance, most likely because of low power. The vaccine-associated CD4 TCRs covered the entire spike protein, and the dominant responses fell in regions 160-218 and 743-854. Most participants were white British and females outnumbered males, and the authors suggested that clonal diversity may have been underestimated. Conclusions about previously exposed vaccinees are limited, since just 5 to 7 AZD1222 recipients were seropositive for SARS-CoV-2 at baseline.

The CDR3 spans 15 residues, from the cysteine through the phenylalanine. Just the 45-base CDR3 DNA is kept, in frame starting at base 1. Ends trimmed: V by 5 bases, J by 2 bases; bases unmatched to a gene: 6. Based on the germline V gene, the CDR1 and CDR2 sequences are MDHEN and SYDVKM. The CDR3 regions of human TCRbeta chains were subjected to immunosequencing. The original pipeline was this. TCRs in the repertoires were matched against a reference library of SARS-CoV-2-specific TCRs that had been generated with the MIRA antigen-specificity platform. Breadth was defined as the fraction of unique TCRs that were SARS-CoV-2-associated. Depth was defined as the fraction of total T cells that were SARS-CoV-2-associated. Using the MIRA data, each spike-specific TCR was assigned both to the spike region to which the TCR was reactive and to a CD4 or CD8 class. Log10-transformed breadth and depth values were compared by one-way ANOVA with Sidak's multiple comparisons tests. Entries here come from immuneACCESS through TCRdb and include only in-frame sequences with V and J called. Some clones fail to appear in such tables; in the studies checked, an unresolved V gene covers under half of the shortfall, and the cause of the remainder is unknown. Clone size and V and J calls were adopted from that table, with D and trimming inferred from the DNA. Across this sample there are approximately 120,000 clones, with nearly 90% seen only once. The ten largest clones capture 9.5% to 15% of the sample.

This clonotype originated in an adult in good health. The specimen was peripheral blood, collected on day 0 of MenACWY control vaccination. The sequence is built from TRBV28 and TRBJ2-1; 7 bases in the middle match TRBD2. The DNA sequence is TGTGCCAGCAGTCGTAGCGGGCGCCCCTACAATGAGCAGTTCTTC. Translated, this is CASSRSGRPYNEQFF.